This T cell receptor (beta chain) was identified during a study of cytomegalovirus exposure and HLA in healthy donors. This PCR relied on a set of 60 Vbeta primers and 13 Jbeta primers. Study processing details: Later analysis identified 88 million or so unique TCR beta chains, 9 million to 12 million shared. Using immunoSEQ multiplex PCR, the repertoire was profiled, and TCRdb retains in-frame clones only, with some absent. V and J calls and clone size follow that table, whereas D and trimming were derived from the DNA. This table has some 130,000 clones, roughly three quarters appearing once. The CDR3 is 16 amino acids. The germline V gene has CDR1 SNHLY and CDR2 FYNNEI. V lost 4 bases to trimming and J lost 7 bases; unmatched junction nucleotides: 8.

Specimen: PBMCs. The gene calls are TRBV2 and TRBJ2-1; 12 bases map to TRBD2. The TCR comes from a woman aged 55-69 years in good health and CMV-seronegative. The CDR3 here is CASSVPSGRAGNEQFF. CDR3 DNA: TGTGCCAGCAGTGTACCTAGCGGGAGGGCCGGGAATGAGCAGTTCTTC. Full variable domain (missing parts from reference TRBV2 and TRBJ2-1): EPEVTQTPSHQVTQMGQEVILRCVPISNHLYFYWYRQILGQKVEFLVSFYNNEISEKSEIFDDQFSVERPDGSNFTLKIRSTKLEDSAMYFCASSVPSGRAGNEQFFGPGTRLTVL.